This TCR beta chain was captured by sequencing in a study of molecular identifiers for immune sequencing clone quantification. Study overall: Replicates involved a five-way split of RNA from approximately 20,000 or 100,000 naive CD8 cells, with sequencing of four.

Trimming removed 6 bases from V and 3 bases from J, with 12 bases in between. Germline lookup yields CDR1 LGHNA and CDR2 YSLEER. The CDR3 runs 13 residues. Using its own MiXCR run on the PCR reads, TCRdb lists one record per CDR3 protein. The table has about 36,000 distinct CDR3 sequences, about 18% seen once. This clonotype was seen at least ten times. What it binds is unknown. Study results and limitations: Clonotypes topping 20 RNA copies carried over 97% of effector molecules but under 1% of naive ones. Detecting spiked Jurkat TCR RNA from one cell among 1 million or so naive cells was reportedly possible. Barcode collisions between identical TCR molecules could shrink estimates of highly expanded clone sizes.

The receptor comes from a human donor in good health. Some libraries in this study had Jurkat cell RNA spiked in. The chain uses TRBV4-3 and TRBJ2-7; D not resolved. Sequenced material: naive CD8+ T cells from blood, with Jurkat cell RNA spiked in. Stated subset: FACS-sorted CD8+CD4-CCR7+CD45RA+ naive T cells. This CDR3 reads CASSRIGRYEQYF. The CDR3 region has the DNA TGCGCCAGCAGTCGTATCGGACGCTACGAGCAGTACTTC.